These 30 T cell receptor beta chains were all obtained from the same sample, sequenced in a study of beta chain features in type 1 diabetes. Study-wide results and limits: TCRB CDR3s were moderately but significantly shorter in Type 1 diabetes patients in all four CD4+ subsets.

These receptors' targets are unknown. What was sequenced were expressed TCRB transcripts, since all of the isolated RNA had been reverse transcribed. TCRdb keeps only in-frame clones here, not all; method: immunoSEQ multiplex PCR. The sample lists about 140,000 clones, about an eighth seen once, with approximately 1.3% in the top ten. What was sequenced was central memory CD4+ T cells from blood. The origin of the receptors is a man between 18 and 29 years old with type 1 diabetes.

This rearrangement joins TRBV7-2 to TRBJ2-7; no definite D call. The CDR3 runs 16 residues. Germline loops: CDR1 SGHTA, CDR2 FQGNSA. Trimming took 5 bases from V and 0 from J, leaving 17 bases between them. CDR3 loop: CASSPISRTSSYEQYF. The CDR3 nucleotides are TGTGCCAGCAGCCCCATCTCGAGGACGAGCTCCTACGAGCAGTACTTC.

This clone has more than one count but fewer than ten. The J gene is TRBJ2-1, the V gene TRBV18; TRBD2 aligns across 12 bases. The CDR3 loop spans 16 amino acids. In germline, CDR1 is KGHSH, CDR2 LQKENI. V lost 4 bases, J lost 6 bases, and 7 bases stayed unmatched. The DNA of the CDR3 is TGTGCCAGCTCACAGACCGGACTAGCGGGGAGCAATGAGCAGTTCTTC. Its protein product is CASSQTGLAGSNEQFF.

A remark on this clone: This same CDR3 is encoded by further DNA sequences in the sample. This chain links TRBV28 with TRBJ2-7; TRBD1 agrees at 8 bases. The V gene end was trimmed by 2 bases and the J gene end by 1 base; junction bases not matched to a gene: 1. Germline-derived CDR1 and CDR2 are MDHEN and SYDVKM. The CDR3 is 14 amino acids. The CDR3 DNA follows: TGTGCCAGCAGTTTAACAGGGGGTTCCTACGAGCAGTACTTC. As protein: CASSLTGGSYEQYF.

The chain has TRBV5-4 and TRBJ2-3; no clear D gene. CDR3 length equals 17 residues. Per germline, CDR1 SGHNT and CDR2 YYREEE (reference sequence). Trimming took off 0 bases at V and 1 base at J, with 15 bases between the two ends. The CDR3 sequence: CASSLEAVGSGTDTQYF. CDR3 coding DNA: TGTGCCAGCAGCTTGGAGGCCGTAGGGTCGGGCACAGATACGCAGTATTTT.

This clone turned up a few times. The rearrangement links TRBV6-5 to TRBJ1-5; possible D gene TRBD1, 6 bases. V was trimmed by 9 bases and J by 0 bases, leaving 12 bases between them. CDR1 is MNHEY, CDR2 SVGAGI, per germline. The CDR3 is made up of 14 amino acids. The CDR3 loop is CASRGQNSNQPQHF. CDR3 in DNA: TGTGCCAGTCGTGGACAGAATAGCAATCAGCCCCAGCATTTT.

J is TRBJ2-7 and V is TRBV7-9; D is possibly TRBD1 or TRBD2 (5 bases each). This CDR3 is 13 amino acids long. From germline, CDR1 is SEHNR and CDR2 FQNEAQ (reference sequence). Deletions cut 5 bases from V and 2 bases from J, with 10 bases between. Written as DNA, the CDR3 is TGTGCCAGCAGCCTCCCGGGGCCCTACGAGCAGTACTTC. It encodes CASSLPGPYEQYF.

The gene calls are TRBV27 and TRBJ2-1; 13 nucleotides align to TRBD2. There are 17 residues in the CDR3. CDR1 is MNHEY, CDR2 SMNVEV, per germline (reference sequence). After removal of 4 bases from V and 0 bases from J, the junction contained 3 bases not matched to a gene. CDR3 region: CASSSWTSGGSYNEQFF. The CDR3 bases are TGTGCCAGCAGTTCCTGGACTAGCGGGGGCTCCTACAATGAGCAGTTCTTC.

This clone was found a few times. V and J are TRBV7-8 and TRBJ2-1, with 8 bases matching TRBD1. The CDR3 is made up of 14 amino acids. Germline-derived CDR1 and CDR2 are SGHVS and FQNEAQ. V gave up 4 bases and J gave up 10 bases; unmatched junction bases: 9. The CDR3 protein is CASSSGTGPNEQFF. The DNA for the CDR3 is TGTGCCAGCAGCTCCGGGACAGGTCCTAACGAGCAGTTCTTC.

The rearrangement uses TRBV27 and TRBJ1-1; TRBD1 matches at 9 bases. Germline V CDR1 and CDR2: MNHEY, SMNVEV (reference sequence). With V trimmed by 5 bases and J by 4 bases, 8 bases remained unmatched. The CDR3 loop spans 15 amino acids. This chain's CDR3 is CASSPQGQGGTEAFF. DNA for the CDR3: TGTGCCAGCAGTCCCCAGGGACAGGGCGGCACTGAAGCTTTCTTT.

This chain connects TRBV29-1 to TRBJ2-1; D may match TRBD1 or TRBD2 (5 bases each). The germline CDR1 and CDR2 sequences are SQVTM and ANQGSEA. CDR3 length equals 10 residues. V lost 6 bases and J 12 bases, leaving 12 bases between the germline ends. The CDR3 DNA follows: TGCAGCGTCGATCCAGGGACGCAGTTCTTC. Translation gives CSVDPGTQFF.

The rearrangement uses TRBV20-1 and TRBJ1-1, with unresolved D. The V end was cut by 5 bases, the J end by 1 base, with 5 bases between. Germline-derived CDR1 and CDR2 are DFQATT and SNEGSKA (reference sequence). The CDR3 is 11 amino acids. This CDR3 reads CSAPRNTEAFF. The CDR3 DNA sequence: TGCAGTGCTCCGAGGAACACTGAAGCTTTCTTT.

This clone was detected a few times. The chain links TRBV18 to TRBJ2-2, with D perhaps matching TRBD2 (5 bases). V was cut by 8 bases and J by 1 base, with 11 bases left in between. From germline, CDR1 is KGHSH and CDR2 LQKENI. The CDR3 extends over 14 amino acids. The CDR3 protein is CASQSAGNTGELFF. The CDR3 nucleotides are TGTGCCAGCCAATCCGCGGGGAACACCGGGGAGCTGTTTTTT.

This clone was found a few times. The J gene is TRBJ2-5, the V gene TRBV7-6, with TRBD1 identical over 8 bases. CDR1 is SGHVS, CDR2 FNYEAQ, per germline. CDR3 length: 16 residues. J gave up 5 bases and V 5 bases, and 13 bases lay outside the gene matches. CDR3 coding DNA: TGTGCCAGCAGCCCTCCCGGACAGGGAGGAAGGGAGACCCAGTACTTC. This sequence encodes CASSPPGQGGRETQYF.

The J gene is TRBJ2-1, the V gene TRBV19; D is unresolved. The CDR3 is 12 amino acids. From germline, CDR1 is LNHDA and CDR2 SQIVND (reference sequence). Trimming left V 7 bases short and J 9 bases short, with 13 bases between. The CDR3 DNA is TGTGCCAGTAAGGAGCGTCTTGGTGAGCAGTTCTTC. Protein sequence: CASKERLGEQFF.

Only a few counts were recorded for this clone. The rearrangement uses TRBV7-9 and TRBJ2-7, with D tentatively TRBD1 (6 bases). The germline V gene encodes CDR1 SEHNR and CDR2 FQNEAQ (reference sequence). Trimming pared 6 bases from V and 2 bases from J, leaving 14 bases between. The CDR3 totals 14 residues. CDR3 DNA: TGTGCCAGCAGAACCGAAGGACAGACCTACGAGCAGTACTTC. Encoded protein: CASRTEGQTYEQYF.

The rearrangement uses TRBV4-2 and TRBJ1-2, with D perhaps matching TRBD1 (5 bases). The CDR3 extends over 14 amino acids. Trimming pared 0 bases from V and 6 bases from J, leaving 11 bases between. The germline gives CDR1 LGHNA, CDR2 YNFKEQ. The CDR3 nucleotides are TGTGCCAGCAGCCAAGAAGGGTCCAGGGATGGCTACACCTTC. Translated: CASSQEGSRDGYTF.

This clone was detected a few times. The rearrangement joins TRBV4-1 to TRBJ2-5, with 11 bases lining up with TRBD2. CDR3 length: 16 amino acids. CDR1 and CDR2 (germline): MGHRA, YSYEKL. V was pared by 4 bases and J by 0 bases, with 4 bases of the junction left unmatched. The CDR3 DNA is TGCGCCAGCAGCCTGGGACTAGCGGCAAACCAAGAGACCCAGTACTTC. It is translated as CASSLGLAANQETQYF.

This clone was seen more than once but under ten times. The V and J genes are TRBV29-1 and TRBJ1-1, with TRBD1 matching 7 bases. This CDR3 comprises 11 residues. Germline values: CDR1 SQVTM, CDR2 ANQGSEA. V was pared by 7 bases and J by 11 bases, with 10 bases of the junction left unmatched. CDR3 sequence reads: CSDRQGGGAFF. Here the CDR3 DNA reads TGCAGCGATAGACAGGGTGGCGGGGCTTTCTTT.

A few counts support this clone. V is TRBV5-6 and J is TRBJ1-1; 7 bases line up with TRBD1. CDR1 is SGHDT and CDR2 is YYEEEE in the germline V gene. With 1 base clipped from V and 1 base from J, the junction kept 1 base outside the gene matches. This CDR3 spans 14 amino acids. The CDR3 protein is CASSLRTGNTEAFF. Written as DNA, the CDR3 is TGTGCCAGCAGCTTGCGGACAGGGAACACTGAAGCTTTCTTT. The full variable domain, rest sourced from reference TRBV5-6 and TRBJ1-1, is DAGVTQSPTHLIKTRGQQVTLRCSPKSGHDTVSWYQQALGQGPQFIFQYYEEEERQRGNFPDRFSGHQFPNYSSELNVNALLLGDSALYLCASSLRTGNTEAFFGQGTRLTVV.

The chain employs TRBV5-4 and TRBJ2-5; 12 nucleotides line up with TRBD2. This CDR3 contains 15 residues. J lost 5 bases, V lost 4 bases, and 6 bases had no gene match. CDR1 SGHNT and CDR2 YYREEE come from the germline V gene (reference sequence). The CDR3 spells CASSVGLAGWETQYF. As DNA, the CDR3 is TGTGCCAGCAGCGTCGGACTAGCGGGGTGGGAGACCCAGTACTTC.

This clone was counted between two and nine times. This chain joins TRBV30 and TRBJ2-7, with D possibly being TRBD1 (6 bases). The CDR3 has 12 residues. The V end was cut by 7 bases, the J end by 1 base, with 11 bases between. Germline V gene data show CDR1 as GTSNPN and CDR2 as SVGIG (reference sequence). Written as DNA, the CDR3 is TGTGCCTACCGACAGGCTTCCTACGAGCAGTACTTC. As protein: CAYRQASYEQYF.

This clone was seen a few times. The rearrangement joins TRBV5-1 to TRBJ2-1; 10 bases are shared with TRBD2. Germline values: CDR1 SGHRS, CDR2 YFSETQ. J lost 0 bases, V lost 3 bases, and 6 bases had no gene match. The CDR3 has 17 amino acids. This CDR3 is CASSSSGGLSSYNEQFF. DNA for the CDR3: TGCGCCAGCAGCTCTAGCGGGGGTTTGAGCTCCTACAATGAGCAGTTCTTC.

The chain links TRBV10-3 to TRBJ1-1, with D maybe TRBD1 (6 bases). Germline V CDR1 and CDR2: ENHRY, SYGVKD. The CDR3 has 13 residues. V was shortened by 5 bases and J by 6 bases, with 13 bases between the two germline ends. Written as DNA, the CDR3 is TGTGCCATCAGTAACGACAGGACCGCTGAAGCTTTCTTT. Translated: CAISNDRTAEAFF.

This CDR3 is CASSSAEAQPQHF. The DNA of the CDR3 is TGTGCCAGCAGCTCCGCGGAGGCTCAGCCCCAGCATTTT. The chain links TRBV7-2 to TRBJ1-5; D not resolved. This CDR3 comprises 13 residues. The germline V and J ends were trimmed by 4 bases and 6 bases, with 10 bases remaining between them. Germline-derived CDR1 and CDR2 are SGHTA and FQGNSA.

The chain links TRBV5-4 to TRBJ2-3, with D perhaps TRBD1 (6 bases). The germline V gene has CDR1 SGHNT and CDR2 YYREEE (reference sequence). The CDR3 spans 15 residues. V was clipped by 4 bases and J by 0 bases, with 12 bases between them. CDR3 coding DNA: TGTGCCAGCAGCATACAGGGTACTAGCACAGATACGCAGTATTTT. It codes for CASSIQGTSTDTQYF.

This clone was counted only a few times. J is TRBJ1-2 and V is TRBV29-1; D is ambiguous. CDR1 SQVTM and CDR2 ANQGSEA come from the germline V gene. Trimming took off 6 bases at V and 4 bases at J, with 12 bases between the two ends. The CDR3 has 12 residues. The CDR3 sequence is CSVAAQRYGYTF. CDR3 bases: TGCAGCGTGGCCGCGCAGCGCTATGGCTACACCTTC.

Written as DNA, the CDR3 is TGTGCCAGCAGTGACTCCCCCCTGATGAACACTGAAGCTTTCTTT. Translating it yields CASSDSPLMNTEAFF. The chain joins TRBV6-4 to TRBJ1-1, with D hard to call. From germline, CDR1 is MRHNA and CDR2 SNTAGT. The V end was cut by 0 bases, the J end by 0 bases, with 8 bases between. CDR3 length equals 15 residues.

This clone was counted once. The sample has other DNA sequences that encode this CDR3 too. The chain combines TRBV6-1 with TRBJ1-2; 10 nucleotides agree with TRBD1. This CDR3 comprises 15 residues. Germline V gives CDR1 MNHNS, CDR2 SASEGT. With V trimmed by 3 bases and J by 5 bases, 6 bases remained unmatched. This chain's CDR3 is CASSEPGQGIYGYTF. DNA for the CDR3: TGTGCCAGCAGTGAGCCGGGACAGGGGATTTATGGCTACACCTTC.

The V and J genes are TRBV4-2 and TRBJ2-7; D uncertain. V was pared by 0 bases and J by 3 bases, with 9 bases between. Per the germline V gene, CDR1 is LGHNA and CDR2 is YNFKEQ. This CDR3 has 14 amino acids. DNA of the CDR3: TGTGCCAGCAGCCAAGATATTGGAGTCTACGAGCAGTACTTC. It translates to CASSQDIGVYEQYF.

This clone turned up a few times. The rearrangement joins TRBV19 to TRBJ2-7, with D possibly matching TRBD1 (5 bases). Trimming removed 5 bases from V and 6 bases from J, with 8 bases in between. CDR1 is LNHDA and CDR2 is SQIVND in the germline V gene (reference sequence). This CDR3 has 11 amino acids. CDR3 DNA sequence: TGTGCCAGTAGTGAAGGGGCCGAGCAGTACTTC. Its protein is CASSEGAEQYF.